This T cell receptor beta chain was found in a study of CD8 T cells in ankylosing spondylitis. Regarding the study as a whole: Past studies reported some motif variants in reactive arthritis synovial fluid and blood. A TCR beta motif of several highly homologous variants appeared characteristic of ankylosing spondylitis blood.

In this sample, this clonotype turned up a few times. Its target is not known. TCRdb recomputed calls from the 5' RACE reads with MiXCR, one row per CDR3 protein. The table shows about 420,000 distinct CDR3 sequences, with under 25% occurring only once. The CDR3 runs 13 residues. CDR1 is SGHTA, CDR2 FQGNSA, per germline. With V trimmed by 2 bases and J by 4 bases, 1 base remained unmatched. This clonotype originated in a male donor with ankylosing spondylitis. Sequenced material: blood, either unsorted or a sorted T cell fraction (not recorded which). The chain is built from TRBV7-2 and TRBJ1-2; 7 bases are shared with TRBD1. This CDR3 reads CASSLRDSYGYTF. CDR3 nucleotide sequence: TGTGCCAGCAGCTTAAGGGACAGCTATGGCTACACCTTC.